This T cell receptor beta chain is from a study of cytomegalovirus exposure and HLA in healthy donors. CDR3 length: 15 residues. Germline CDR1 is SGHTA and CDR2 is FQGNSA. The germline V and J ends were trimmed by 5 bases and 1 base, with 14 bases remaining between them. PCR amplification relied on 60 Vbeta primers (plus 13 Jbeta primers). Repertoires were generated with immunoSEQ multiplex PCR, while TCRdb's copy carries only in-frame clones and drops some. The table shows 100,000 to 150,000 clones, with approximately 80% occurring only once. The sample was PBMCs. This clonotype was obtained from a middle-aged man in good health and CMV-seronegative. This rearrangement joins TRBV7-2 to TRBJ2-5; TRBD1 is a possible D gene (5 bases). DNA of the CDR3: TGTGCCAGCAGCACCCTTGGCAGGGCCCAAGAGACCCAGTACTTC. Amino acids: CASSTLGRAQETQYF.